These 2 T cell receptor beta chains were sequenced from one sample in a study of Graves' ophthalmopathy and Graves' hyperthyroidism. Scientists amplified the TCR beta CDR3 regions from RNA transcripts. Amplification began with first-round RT-PCR using HTBI primers, then second-round multiplex PCR was performed. TCRdb re-called the multiplex PCR reads with MiXCR, one entry per CDR3 protein. The data contain approximately 410,000 distinct CDR3 sequences, 15% of them seen just once; the ten biggest clones take up roughly 7%. Sample: peripheral blood. The receptors originated from a woman aged 18-29 years with stable Graves' hyperthyroidism.

The V and J genes are TRBV12-3 or TRBV12-4 and TRBJ1-1; D perhaps matches TRBD1 (5 bases). The CDR3 runs 13 residues. V was clipped by 5 bases and J by 6 bases, with 13 bases between them. This CDR3 reads CASSAGRGAEAFF. CDR3 DNA sequence: TGTGCCAGCAGTGCGGGGAGGGGCGCTGAAGCTTTCTTT.

The genes are TRBV7-8 and TRBJ1-2, with D maybe TRBD1 (6 bases). Trimming removed 5 bases from V and 7 bases from J, with 14 bases in between. Germline V gene lookup returns CDR1 SGHVS and CDR2 FQNEAQ. The CDR3 has 13 residues. CDR3 nucleotide sequence: TGTGCCAGCAGCACCGGGACACCGTCTGGCTACACCTTC. Protein sequence: CASSTGTPSGYTF.